The 29 T cell receptor beta chains reported below all come from one sample, sequenced in a study of shared clonotypes between healthy human individuals. TCRdb's copy holds only in-frame clones and misses some; the assay was immunoSEQ multiplex PCR. Of roughly 1,600,000 clones in the sample, less than 99% were seen once. Sequencing input: naive CD4+ T cells sorted from blood. The subset: CD45RA+ positively selected. The receptors here all came from a young man in good health.

The gene calls are TRBV6-6 and TRBJ1-1; D remains ambiguous. This CDR3 spans 13 amino acids. Trimming took 6 bases from V and 0 from J, leaving 8 bases between them. Germline V gene lookup returns CDR1 MNHNY and CDR2 SVGAGI (reference sequence). This chain's CDR3 is CASSNGMNTEAFF. The CDR3, as DNA: TGTGCCAGCAGCAATGGGATGAACACTGAAGCTTTCTTT.

Comments on this clone: This sample also contains other DNA sequences that code for the same CDR3. J is TRBJ2-3 and V is TRBV5-1; D call uncertain. The ends were cut back, 0 bases at V and 2 bases at J, with 7 bases in the middle. Germline CDR1 is SGHRS and CDR2 is YFSETQ. This CDR3 spans 14 amino acids. CDR3 nucleotide sequence: TGCGCCAGCAGCTTGGGCCTAGACACAGATACGCAGTATTTT. Protein sequence: CASSLGLDTDTQYF.

CDR3 in amino acids: CASSLTGGGPYEQYF. The CDR3 coding sequence is TGTGCCAGCAGTTTGACAGGTGGAGGCCCCTACGAGCAGTACTTC. The chain couples TRBV27 to TRBJ2-7; possible D gene TRBD1, 6 bases. V was shortened by 3 bases and J by 2 bases, with 14 bases between the two germline ends. There are 15 residues in the CDR3. Germline-derived CDR1 and CDR2 are MNHEY and SMNVEV (reference sequence).

Only one count was recorded for this clone. V and J are TRBV28 and TRBJ2-1; 9 bases map to TRBD2. This CDR3 contains 15 residues. With V trimmed by 1 base and J by 9 bases, 7 bases remained unmatched. In germline, CDR1 is MDHEN, CDR2 SYDVKM. The CDR3 reads CASSLLREGRGEQFF. The CDR3 DNA reads as TGTGCCAGCAGTTTATTGCGGGAGGGCCGAGGTGAGCAGTTCTTC. The full variable domain, its missing parts supplied by reference TRBV28 and TRBJ2-1, is DVKVTQSSRYLVKRTGEKVFLECVQDMDHENMFWYRQDPGLGLRLIYFSYDVKMKEKGDIPEGYSVSREKKERFSLILESASTNQTSMYLCASSLLREGRGEQFFGPGTRLTVL.

Here the CDR3 reads CASSQEFNLVGQGLGQPQHF. CDR3 nucleotide sequence: TGTGCCAGCAGCCAAGAATTTAACTTAGTGGGACAGGGTTTAGGTCAGCCCCAGCATTTT. The chain has TRBV14 and TRBJ1-5; 9 bases line up with TRBD1. Germline V CDR1 and CDR2: SGHDN, FVKESK. V gave up 0 bases and J gave up 6 bases; unmatched junction bases: 18. The CDR3 extends over 20 amino acids.

This chain uses TRBV7-9 with TRBJ2-7; D is possibly TRBD1 or TRBD2 (6 bases each). V gave up 1 base and J gave up 7 bases, with 14 bases separating them. Germline V gene lookup returns CDR1 SEHNR and CDR2 FQNEAQ (reference sequence). The CDR3 is 14 amino acids. DNA of the CDR3: TGTGCCAGCAGCTTAGGAGGGGGGAGCGGGGAGCAGTACTTC. This codes for CASSLGGGSGEQYF. The full variable domain, completed using reference TRBV7-9 and TRBJ2-7, is DTGVSQNPRHKITKRGQNVTFRCDPISEHNRLYWYRQTLGQGPEFLTYFQNEAQLEKSRLLSDRFSAERPKGSFSTLEIQRTEQGDSAMYLCASSLGGGSGEQYFGPGTRLTVT.

In regard to this clone: The sample has other DNA sequences that encode this CDR3 too. This chain joins TRBV7-3 and TRBJ2-5; tentative D call: TRBD1 (5 bases). Germline lookup yields CDR1 SGHTA and CDR2 FQGTGA. V dropped 6 bases and J dropped 4 bases, with 12 bases sitting between them. This CDR3 has 13 residues. The CDR3 loop reads CASSLRGPETQYF. CDR3 nucleotides: TGTGCCAGCAGTCTAAGGGGTCCAGAGACCCAGTACTTC.

This rearrangement joins TRBV18 to TRBJ1-4; TRBD1 is a possible D gene (6 bases). From germline, CDR1 is KGHSH and CDR2 LQKENI. CDR3 length: 15 amino acids. Trimming stripped 8 bases from V and 8 bases from J, with 21 bases between. The DNA of the CDR3 is TGTGCCAGCAAGTTTACAGGGCGCGGGGAAGAAAAACTGTTTTTT. It is translated as CASKFTGRGEEKLFF.

The chain is built from TRBV5-4 and TRBJ1-2; no clear D. V dropped 0 bases and J dropped 10 bases, with 7 bases sitting between them. In germline, CDR1 is SGHNT, CDR2 YYREEE (reference sequence). The CDR3 is 11 residues long. CDR3: CASSLDRIYTF. CDR3 coding DNA: TGTGCCAGCAGCTTGGACAGAATCTACACCTTC.

This chain uses TRBV7-9 with TRBJ2-6, with 9 positions matching TRBD2. The CDR3 spans 18 residues. Germline assignment: CDR1 SEHNR and CDR2 FQNEAQ (reference sequence). The trim removed 0 bases at V and 0 bases at J, leaving 3 bases unmatched. CDR3: CASSLAPGLASGANVLTF. CDR3 nucleotides: TGTGCCAGCAGCTTAGCCCCGGGACTAGCCTCTGGGGCCAACGTCCTGACTTTC.

V usage is TRBV5-1 and J usage is TRBJ2-7; D is undetermined. Germline V CDR1 and CDR2: SGHRS, YFSETQ. The CDR3 runs 17 residues. V dropped 0 bases and J dropped 2 bases, with 18 bases sitting between them. The CDR3 coding sequence is TGCGCCAGCAGCTTGGGGGCCTCGGTAGCACTCCCCTACGAGCAGTACTTC. It codes for CASSLGASVALPYEQYF.

This clone was counted a single time. The chain recombines TRBV4-1 with TRBJ2-6; D gene uncertain. Germline V gene data show CDR1 as MGHRA and CDR2 as YSYEKL. This CDR3 has 17 amino acids. V was pared by 4 bases and J by 6 bases, with 19 bases between. As DNA, the CDR3 is TGCGCCAGCAGCCCCCCTGCACGCTCTGTTTTGGCCAACGTCCTGACTTTC. Protein product: CASSPPARSVLANVLTF.

The rearrangement joins TRBV7-9 to TRBJ2-7, with TRBD2 matching over 8 bases. The CDR3 sequence is 12 residues long. Germline CDR1 is SEHNR and CDR2 is FQNEAQ (reference sequence). V gave up 7 bases and J gave up 6 bases; unmatched junction bases: 5. The CDR3 protein is CASNSLAGEQYF. Written as DNA, the CDR3 is TGTGCCAGCAACTCGCTAGCGGGCGAGCAGTACTTC.

V is TRBV7-2 and J is TRBJ2-7, with 9 bases fitting TRBD1. CDR1 SGHTA and CDR2 FQGNSA come from the germline V gene. The J segment lost 6 bases and the V segment lost 2 bases, leaving 14 bases of the junction unmatched. This CDR3 is 17 amino acids long. CDR3 region: CASSLRPPGTGQGEQYF. The CDR3 region has the DNA TGTGCCAGCAGCTTAAGGCCCCCCGGGACAGGGCAAGGCGAGCAGTACTTC.

The rearrangement uses TRBV9 and TRBJ2-2, with 8 bases identical to TRBD1. The CDR3 consists of 18 residues. V trimming: 4 bases; J trimming: 3 bases; junction bases outside the gene matches: 14. Germline lookup yields CDR1 SGDLS and CDR2 YYNGEE. Here the CDR3 DNA reads TGTGCCAGCAGCTCCCCCTTGGACAGGGCAAGGGACACCGGGGAGCTGTTTTTT. It specifies CASSSPLDRARDTGELFF.

V is TRBV6-5 and J is TRBJ1-2; D perhaps matches TRBD1 (6 bases). Germline V gene sequence: CDR1 MNHEY, CDR2 SVGAGI. This CDR3 is 16 amino acids long. V lost 0 bases and J lost 2, with 13 bases in between. The CDR3 sequence: CASSYSRRGVNYGYTF. The CDR3 DNA reads TGTGCCAGCAGTTACTCAAGAAGGGGGGTGAACTATGGCTACACCTTC.

The rearrangement uses TRBV5-1 and TRBJ1-1; a possible D gene is TRBD1 (6 bases). The CDR3 runs to 14 residues. Germline-derived CDR1 and CDR2 are SGHRS and YFSETQ. The V and J ends lost 4 bases and 2 bases respectively, with 12 bases between them. The CDR3 DNA follows: TGCGCCAGCAGCGTGCAGGGGATTAACACTGAAGCTTTCTTT. Translating gives CASSVQGINTEAFF.

The count of this clone is one. This chain joins TRBV5-1 and TRBJ1-1; 9 bases agree with TRBD1. Germline V gene data show CDR1 as SGHRS and CDR2 as YFSETQ. The CDR3 spans 15 residues. V was pared by 0 bases and J by 5 bases, with 5 bases of the junction left unmatched. CDR3 coding DNA: TGCGCCAGCAGCTTGGCGGGACAGGGTGGGACTGAAGCTTTCTTT. It yields the protein CASSLAGQGGTEAFF. The whole variable domain, remainder taken from reference TRBV5-1 and TRBJ1-1, is KAGVTQTPRYLIKTRGQQVTLSCSPISGHRSVSWYQQTPGQGLQFLFEYFSETQRNKGNFPGRFSGRQFSNSRSEMNVSTLELGDSALYLCASSLAGQGGTEAFFGQGTRLTVV.

The chain joins TRBV7-9 to TRBJ1-4; D unclear. Between the trimmed V and J ends, which lost 4 bases and 1 base, there was a span of 7 bases. Germline assignment: CDR1 SEHNR and CDR2 FQNEAQ (reference sequence). The CDR3 totals 14 residues. In DNA form, the CDR3 reads TGTGCCAGCAGCTCGTGGGGAACTAATGAAAAACTGTTTTTT. Amino acids: CASSSWGTNEKLFF.

The rearrangement links TRBV11-3 to TRBJ2-7; 11 bases are a match to TRBD2. J lost 3 bases, V lost 1 base, and 2 bases had no gene match. The germline gives CDR1 SGHNT, CDR2 YENEEA. This CDR3 has 15 amino acids. The CDR3 DNA reads as TGTGCCAGCAGCTTAGGAGGGACTAGCGGCTACGAGCAGTACTTC. Translating gives CASSLGGTSGYEQYF.

Regarding this clone: The junction shows a germline mismatch at one end, possibly a read error. The chain joins TRBV7-7 to TRBJ2-3; possibly TRBD1 for D (6 bases). Germline V gene data show CDR1 as SSHAT and CDR2 as FNYEAQ (reference sequence). The CDR3 has 16 amino acids. Here the CDR3 DNA reads TGTGCTAGCAGCCCCACCTGGACAGCCAGCACAGATACGCAGTATTTT. Its protein is CASSPTWTASTDTQYF. Supplemented by reference TRBV7-7 and TRBJ2-3, the full variable domain reads GAGVSQSPRYKVTKRGQDVTLRCDPISSHATLYWYQQALGQGPEFLTYFNYEAQPDKSGLPSDRFSAERPEGSISTLTIQRTEQRDSAMYRCASSPTWTASTDTQYFGPGTRLTVL.

V and J are TRBV7-9 and TRBJ2-2; a weak D match, TRBD1 (8 bases). Per germline, CDR1 SEHNR and CDR2 FQNEAQ (reference sequence). CDR3 length: 17 amino acids. V was pared by 6 bases and J by 3 bases, with 20 bases between. The CDR3 DNA follows: TGTGCCAGCAGACCCCCTACAGGGGGGGTTGACACCGGGGAGCTGTTTTTT. This codes for CASRPPTGGVDTGELFF.

V usage is TRBV2 and J usage is TRBJ1-5; the D gene is possibly TRBD1 (5 bases). With 8 bases removed from V and 3 bases from J, the gap between germline ends came to 14 bases. Germline CDR1 is SNHLY and CDR2 is FYNNEI. CDR3 length: 14 residues. The CDR3 sequence: CASSYPGINQPQHF. CDR3 in DNA: TGTGCCAGCTCTTATCCAGGGATCAATCAGCCCCAGCATTTT.

The rearrangement joins TRBV20-1 to TRBJ2-7; D is uncertain. The V and J ends lost 6 bases and 2 bases respectively, with 8 bases between them. Germline values: CDR1 DFQATT, CDR2 SNEGSKA (reference sequence). This CDR3 region has 11 residues. The CDR3 reads CSALPPYEQYF. The CDR3 nucleotides are TGCAGTGCCCTACCCCCCTACGAGCAGTACTTC.

The J gene is TRBJ2-2, the V gene TRBV2, with unresolved D. The CDR3 has 14 residues. CDR1 and CDR2 (germline): SNHLY, FYNNEI. V was trimmed by 5 bases and J by 2 bases, leaving 9 bases between them. The CDR3 reads CASSKTVNTGELFF. CDR3 in DNA: TGTGCCAGCAGTAAGACTGTAAACACCGGGGAGCTGTTTTTT.

V gene TRBV7-2 combines with J gene TRBJ2-7; 12 bases agree with TRBD1. Germline V lookup: CDR1 SGHTA, CDR2 FQGNSA. J lost 5 bases, V lost 6 bases, and 11 bases had no gene match. CDR3 length: 16 amino acids. The CDR3 reads CASSRRVGDRGHEQYF. The CDR3 nucleotides are TGTGCCAGCAGTCGAAGGGTTGGGGACAGGGGGCACGAGCAGTACTTC.

The V gene is TRBV5-1, the J gene TRBJ2-3; TRBD2 is a possible D gene (6 bases). The CDR3 totals 13 residues. Germline CDR1 reads SGHRS; CDR2 reads YFSETQ. Trimming cost V 8 bases and J 1 base, with 11 bases left between them. The chain's CDR3 is CASRGLRTDTQYF. In DNA form, the CDR3 reads TGCGCCAGTAGAGGACTACGCACAGATACGCAGTATTTT.

This clone was recorded once. The rearrangement links TRBV7-2 to TRBJ2-2, with TRBD1 identical over 8 bases. The germline V gene encodes CDR1 SGHTA and CDR2 FQGNSA. This CDR3 is 17 amino acids long. J gave up 4 bases and V 1 base, and 8 bases lay outside the gene matches. CDR3 protein: CASSLGAGGSGTGELFF. The CDR3 region has the DNA TGTGCCAGCAGCTTAGGAGCAGGGGGCTCGGGCACCGGGGAGCTGTTTTTT.

J is TRBJ2-7 and V is TRBV5-1, with 7 bases that match TRBD1. Trimming took 4 bases from V and 0 from J; bases not matched to a gene: 7. From germline, CDR1 is SGHRS and CDR2 YFSETQ. The CDR3 length is 15 residues. The CDR3 DNA reads as TGCGCCAGCAGCCCTGTGGGGACAGTCTCCTACGAGCAGTACTTC. Its translation is CASSPVGTVSYEQYF.